This record covers a single TCR beta chain. There are a few counts of this clone. Its recognized antigen is unknown. It has no much larger one-base neighbor in the sample; base qualities were not kept. This specimen comes from a study of CD8+ T cells in alopecia areata (dated by TCRdb to the late 2010s). Describing the broader study: The treated patients, all with moderate-to-severe alopecia areata, were enrolled in an open-label pilot trial of oral tofacitinib given at 5 to 10 mg twice daily. Patients stayed on tofacitinib for 6 to 18 months and then had 6 months of follow-up off drug so that delayed response and recurrence could be assessed. Tofacitinib-treated patients had biopsies at baseline and at 4 and 24 weeks of treatment, with a later scalp biopsy in several patients. In both human patients and the C3H/HeJ mouse model, the study applied high-throughput TCRbeta sequencing to look at T cell clonal expansion in alopecia areata. RNA came from the PAXgene miRNA kit for fixed scalp, the miRNeasy kit for PBMCs, and the RNeasy kit for mouse skin. Clonality in the scalp was compared among normal scalp (n=4), patchy alopecia areata scalp (n=8), and alopecia totalis/universalis scalp (n=8). Amplification of TCRbeta CDR3 regions was done by immunoSEQ multiplex PCR using 35 Vbeta forward primers and 13 Jbeta reverse primers. Human TCRbeta sequencing covered scalp tissue and sorted CD4+ and CD8+ peripheral blood T cells from patchy and totalis/universalis alopecia areata patients and healthy controls.

Findings and caveats that apply to the study as a whole: Shared TCR sequences between patients were less evident than in mice, which may be partly attributable to HLA diversity in the patient population. Compared with normal scalp, lesional scalp had higher clonality and more expanded CD8+ clones, particularly in alopecia totalis/universalis, a pattern that suggests antigenic drive. Scalp TCR repertoire analysis is complicated because resident alphabeta T cells in normal human skin are also sequenced, whereas mouse skin is dominated by gammadelta T cells.

The germline V gene sets CDR1 to SNHLY and CDR2 to FYNNEI. The CDR3 runs 11 residues from the cysteine to the phenylalanine. The entry retains the CDR3 DNA only, 33 bases that are in frame from base 1. The V and J ends are trimmed by 4 bases and 4 bases, leaving 5 bases between them. From alopecia areata patients, peripheral blood was collected along with lesional scalp punch biopsies. PBMCs were isolated by density centrifugation and stained for CD3, CD4 and CD8, and CD4+ and CD8+ T cells were sorted on a FACSAria. Libraries were prepared through the immunoSEQ multiplex PCR assay. To provide template for TCR sequencing, every sample had RNA extracted and reverse transcribed into cDNA. SuperScript III was used to make first-strand cDNA, primed with a 2:1 mix of oligo-dT and random hexamers. A synthetic immune receptor repertoire was used to measure amplification bias, and any remaining bias was corrected computationally. In the original analysis: Raw reads were preprocessed to remove errors, and CDR3 was defined according to IMGT conventions as the region from the conserved cysteine to phenylalanine. Clonality was computed by normalizing Shannon entropy by log2 of the number of productive unique TCRs and subtracting the result from 1. Scalp TCRbeta sequences were cross-referenced with sorted blood CD4 and CD8 repertoires so that the CD4 or CD8 identity of scalp clones could be inferred. This is the immuneACCESS table as TCRdb keeps it, with only in-frame sequences that have V and J called. A part of the clones is gone; compared with another copy, unresolved V genes explain less than half, and the rest is unexplained. D and trimming come from the DNA, and the V and J calls and clone size come from that table. A total of 100,000 to 150,000 clones appear in this sample, 35% to 40% of them only once. The top ten clones comprise approximately 2.8% of the sample.

This clonotype was sampled from a human donor with alopecia areata. The sequencing input was CD4+ T cells sorted from blood. The chain uses TRBV2 and TRBJ2-7, with no D gene named confidently. CDR3 region: CASSGPYEQYF. The DNA sequence is as follows: TGTGCCAGCAGTGGTCCTTACGAGCAGTACTTC.